This record covers a single T cell receptor beta chain. The sample originates from a study of T-cell memory formation after mild COVID-19. Study-wide context: TCR clusters were mostly donor specific.

Germline V gene data show CDR1 as MNHNY and CDR2 as SVGAGI (reference sequence). CDR3 size: 17 residues. The trim removed 6 bases at V and 3 bases at J, leaving 14 bases unmatched. Using its own MiXCR run on the 5' RACE reads, TCRdb lists one record per CDR3 protein. The sample has around 310,000 distinct CDR3 sequences, 20% to 25% seen once. The chain has TRBV6-6 and TRBJ2-5, with TRBD1 identical over 9 bases. This sequence was found in a man younger than 30 who had mild COVID-19 (a few samples of this study predate the infection). Cell type and time point are not known. The sample taken for sequencing was PBMCs or a T cell subset sorted from them (not recorded which). The CDR3 region is CASRLGERDRGKETQYF. The CDR3 DNA is TGTGCCAGCAGACTGGGGGAGAGAGACAGGGGGAAAGAGACCCAGTACTTC.